These 10 T cell receptor beta chains originate from one sample sequenced in a study of blood T cell repertoires in COVID-19. The table came from immunoSEQ multiplex PCR; TCRdb's copy has only in-frame clones and leaves some out. The sample lists about 150,000 clones, around 90% seen once, with roughly 0.51% in the top ten. Sequenced material: peripheral blood. All receptors derive from a man aged 50-59 years with acute or convalescent COVID-19.

This chain joins TRBV5-6 and TRBJ2-2, with D possibly TRBD2 on 6 matching bases. The germline V and J ends were trimmed by 1 base and 1 base, with 11 bases remaining between them. Germline values: CDR1 SGHDT, CDR2 YYEEEE. The CDR3 has 16 residues. In DNA form, the CDR3 reads TGTGCCAGCAGCTTGTTCTGGCGGGAGAACACCGGGGAGCTGTTTTTT. It is translated as CASSLFWRENTGELFF. Full variable domain (outside the CDR3, taken from reference TRBV5-6 and TRBJ2-2): DAGVTQSPTHLIKTRGQQVTLRCSPKSGHDTVSWYQQALGQGPQFIFQYYEEEERQRGNFPDRFSGHQFPNYSSELNVNALLLGDSALYLCASSLFWRENTGELFFGEGSRLTVL.

This clone was observed a handful of times. The V call is TRBV5-6, the J call TRBJ1-5, with D uncertain. The CDR3 runs 15 residues. With 2 bases removed from V and 2 bases from J, the gap between germline ends came to 11 bases. The germline CDR1 and CDR2 sequences are SGHDT and YYEEEE. The CDR3 reads CASSFGGYGNQPQHF. As DNA, the CDR3 is TGTGCCAGCAGCTTCGGAGGGTACGGCAATCAGCCCCAGCATTTT.

The CDR3 DNA reads as TGCGCCAGCAGTTCGGGACTAGCGGGATTCCGCACAGATACGCAGTATTTT. Translated: CASSSGLAGFRTDTQYF. The chain joins TRBV5-1 to TRBJ2-3; the match to TRBD2 covers 13 bases. The germline V gene has CDR1 SGHRS and CDR2 YFSETQ. Trimming at V came to 5 bases and at J to 1 base, leaving 7 bases not matched to a gene. This CDR3 spans 17 amino acids. The full variable domain, its missing parts supplied by reference TRBV5-1 and TRBJ2-3, is KAGVTQTPRYLIKTRGQQVTLSCSPISGHRSVSWYQQTPGQGLQFLFEYFSETQRNKGNFPGRFSGRQFSNSRSEMNVSTLELGDSALYLCASSSGLAGFRTDTQYFGPGTRLTVL.

This clone has only one observation. The rearrangement joins TRBV7-2 to TRBJ1-4, with D uncertain. CDR3 length: 13 amino acids. V was clipped by 2 bases and J by 7 bases, with 8 bases between them. Germline V gives CDR1 SGHTA, CDR2 FQGNSA. The CDR3 coding sequence is TGTGCCAGCAGCTTAAACGTGGCTGAAAAACTGTTTTTT. Translating it yields CASSLNVAEKLFF.

The chain links TRBV7-9 to TRBJ2-1; 10 bases match TRBD1. The CDR3 is 17 amino acids. Per the germline V gene, CDR1 is SEHNR and CDR2 is FQNEAQ (reference sequence). Germline trimming cut 5 bases from V and 2 bases from J; bases unmatched to any gene: 9. The CDR3 sequence is CASSPLWTGGTYNEQFF. The CDR3 coding sequence is TGTGCCAGCAGCCCCCTATGGACAGGGGGGACCTACAATGAGCAGTTCTTC.

The chain carries TRBV30 and TRBJ2-7; D might be TRBD2 (6 bases). Looked up from germline, CDR1 is GTSNPN and CDR2 is SVGIG (reference sequence). Trimming left V 0 bases short and J 3 bases short, with 21 bases between. CDR3 size: 17 residues. CDR3 DNA: TGTGCCTGGAGTGTACTCGGGCGGCGGGGTGGGTTCTACGAGCAGTACTTC. This codes for CAWSVLGRRGGFYEQYF.

The chain joins TRBV11-2 to TRBJ2-7; 8 nucleotides line up with TRBD1. Germline V gives CDR1 SGHAT, CDR2 FQNNGV. J was trimmed by 5 bases and V by 5 bases; bases with no gene match: 20. The CDR3 is 18 amino acids. CDR3 DNA: TGTGCCAGCAGCCCAGTAGCGTCGGGGACAGGTATAAGCGACGAGCAGTACGTC. Protein: CASSPVASGTGISDEQYV.

The V and J genes are TRBV5-4 and TRBJ2-1, with 12 nucleotides matching TRBD2. The germline CDR1 and CDR2 sequences are SGHNT and YYREEE (reference sequence). Trimming removed 5 bases from V and 7 bases from J; junction bases left unmatched: 10. The CDR3 extends over 16 amino acids. The CDR3 loop reads CASRGQLAGGMNEQFF. CDR3 coding DNA: TGTGCCAGCAGGGGACAACTAGCGGGAGGTATGAATGAGCAGTTCTTC.

The V and J genes are TRBV19 and TRBJ1-4, with D possibly matching TRBD1 (6 bases). There are 16 residues in the CDR3. Germline loops: CDR1 LNHDA, CDR2 SQIVND (reference sequence). The V and J ends lost 4 bases and 3 bases respectively, with 15 bases between them. The CDR3: CASSTTGGPPNEKLFF. The CDR3 DNA reads as TGTGCCAGTAGTACCACGGGGGGCCCTCCTAATGAAAAACTGTTTTTT.

The CDR3 sequence is CASSYRGAYEQYV. CDR3 DNA: TGTGCCAGCAGTTATCGGGGTGCCTACGAGCAGTACGTC. The V call is TRBV6-2 or TRBV6-3, the J call TRBJ2-7, with D possibly being TRBD2 (5 bases). This CDR3 has 13 residues. The V gene lost 3 bases and the J gene lost 2 bases, with 8 bases spanning the gap. Looked up from germline, CDR1 is MNHEY and CDR2 is SVGEGT.